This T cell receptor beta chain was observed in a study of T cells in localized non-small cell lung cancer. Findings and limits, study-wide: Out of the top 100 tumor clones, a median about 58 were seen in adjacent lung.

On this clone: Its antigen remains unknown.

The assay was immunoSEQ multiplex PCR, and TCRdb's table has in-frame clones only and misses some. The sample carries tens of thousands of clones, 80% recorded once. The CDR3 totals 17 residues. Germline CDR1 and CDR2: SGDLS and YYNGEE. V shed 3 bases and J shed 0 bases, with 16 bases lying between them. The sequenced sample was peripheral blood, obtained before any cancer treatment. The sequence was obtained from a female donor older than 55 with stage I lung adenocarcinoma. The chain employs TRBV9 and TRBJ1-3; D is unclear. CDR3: CASSELPDGYSGNTIYF. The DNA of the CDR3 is TGTGCCAGCAGCGAGCTACCTGACGGATACTCTGGAAACACCATATATTTT.